This T cell receptor (beta chain) was retrieved from a study of T cells in Graves' hyperthyroidism and ophthalmopathy. CDR3 size: 14 residues. The germline V gene encodes CDR1 MGHRA and CDR2 YSYEKL. Trimming left V 1 base short and J 0 bases short, with 7 bases between. This clonotype was observed a few times. RNA transcripts gave rise to amplified TCR beta CDR3 regions. A first-round RT-PCR of the TCR CDR3 used the HTBI primer set. TCRdb re-called the multiplex PCR reads with MiXCR, one entry per CDR3 protein. Altogether about 840,000 distinct CDR3 sequences are present, approximately 40% being singletons, with the ten largest covering 8.9%.

Input material: blood. The TCR sequence derives from a young man with Graves' hyperthyroidism. The chain carries TRBV4-1 and TRBJ2-7; D is undetermined. The DNA for the CDR3 is TGCGCCAGCAGCCAAGGTCACAGCTCCTACGAGCAGTACTTC. Encoded protein: CASSQGHSSYEQYF.